Below are 5 T cell receptor beta chains sequenced from a single sample in a study of cytomegalovirus exposure and HLA in healthy donors (dated by TCRdb to about 2017). Library generation was performed with the immunoSEQ multiplex PCR assay. TCRdb obtained this table from immuneACCESS and retained in-frame rearrangements with V and J assigned. These tables miss some clones; where compared with another copy, unresolved V genes account for less than half of the shortfall, and the remainder is unexplained. Recorded for this sample are around 220,000 clones; 75% to 90% of them occurred a single time. Of the sample, over 13% is held by the ten largest clones. Sequences were obtained from PBMCs. The receptors were gathered from a woman aged 25 to 45 in good health and CMV-seropositive.

The CDR3 here is CASKVLSYSNQPQHF. The DNA for the CDR3 is TGTGCCAGCAAGGTTTTGTCATATAGCAATCAGCCCCAGCATTTT. The chain joins TRBV6-1 to TRBJ1-5, with D unresolved. This CDR3 spans 15 amino acids. V lost 7 bases and J 0 bases, leaving 13 bases between the germline ends. Looked up from germline, CDR1 is MNHNS and CDR2 is SASEGT.

This rearrangement joins TRBV5-1 to TRBJ2-3; 12 nucleotides align to TRBD1. The ends lost 3 bases at V and 5 bases at J; junction bases unmatched: 10. The CDR3 is 17 residues long. The germline gives CDR1 SGHRS, CDR2 YFSETQ. CDR3 protein: CASSSGRDRGLGDTQYF. CDR3 DNA sequence: TGCGCCAGCAGCTCTGGCCGGGACAGGGGGCTCGGAGATACGCAGTATTTT.

The chain couples TRBV6-5 to TRBJ1-2; possibly TRBD1 for D (5 bases). This CDR3 has 14 residues. V shed 2 bases and J shed 8 bases, with 15 bases lying between them. CDR1 is MNHEY, CDR2 SVGAGI, per germline. The DNA for the CDR3 is TGTGCCAGCAGTTACGGGCAGGGATTCGGCGGCTACACCTTC. It encodes CASSYGQGFGGYTF.

The V call is TRBV13, the J call TRBJ2-1; D unresolved. The CDR3 totals 12 residues. V dropped 4 bases and J dropped 7 bases, with 8 bases sitting between them. CDR1 and CDR2 from the germline V gene are PRHDT and FYEKMQ (reference sequence). CDR3 sequence reads: CASSYGSNEQFF. The CDR3 nucleotides read TGTGCCAGCAGCTACGGGTCGAATGAGCAGTTCTTC.

The chain is built from TRBV27 and TRBJ1-5; 8 bases agree with TRBD1. The V gene's germline CDR1 is MNHEY and CDR2 SMNVEV (reference sequence). The V and J ends lost 2 bases and 7 bases, in that order; junction bases with no gene match: 7. CDR3 length equals 15 residues. CDR3 DNA: TGTGCCAGCAGTTTAACCTTGACAGGGGACCAGCCCCAGCATTTT. Amino acids: CASSLTLTGDQPQHF.